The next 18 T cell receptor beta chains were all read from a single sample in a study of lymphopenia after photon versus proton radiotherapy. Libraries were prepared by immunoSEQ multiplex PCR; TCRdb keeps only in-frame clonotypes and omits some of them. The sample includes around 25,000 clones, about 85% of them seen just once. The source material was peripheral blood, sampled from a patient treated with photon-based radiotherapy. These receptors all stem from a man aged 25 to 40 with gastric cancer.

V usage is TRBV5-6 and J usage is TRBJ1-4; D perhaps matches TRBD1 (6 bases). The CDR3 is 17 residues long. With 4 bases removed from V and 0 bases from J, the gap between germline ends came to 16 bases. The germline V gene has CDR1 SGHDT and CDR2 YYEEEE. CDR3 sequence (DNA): TGTGCCAGCAGCAGTCGGACAGACTTTGCAACTAATGAAAAACTGTTTTTT. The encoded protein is CASSSRTDFATNEKLFF. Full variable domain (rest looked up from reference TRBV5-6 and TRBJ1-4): DAGVTQSPTHLIKTRGQQVTLRCSPKSGHDTVSWYQQALGQGPQFIFQYYEEEERQRGNFPDRFSGHQFPNYSSELNVNALLLGDSALYLCASSSRTDFATNEKLFFGSGTQLSVL.

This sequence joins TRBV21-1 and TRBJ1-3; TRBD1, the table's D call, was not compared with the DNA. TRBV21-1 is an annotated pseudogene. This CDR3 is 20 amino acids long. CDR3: CASSNHQGEPGQGIGNTIYF. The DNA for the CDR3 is TGTGCCAGCAGCAACCACCAGGGGGAGCCGGGACAGGGGATTGGAAACACCATATATTTT.

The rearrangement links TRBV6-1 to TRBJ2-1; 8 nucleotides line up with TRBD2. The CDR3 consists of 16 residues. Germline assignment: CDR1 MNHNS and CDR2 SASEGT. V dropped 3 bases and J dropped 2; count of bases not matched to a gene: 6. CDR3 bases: TGTGCCAGCAGTGAGACGACCGGGGGGGCCTACAATGAGCAGTTCTTC. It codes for CASSETTGGAYNEQFF.

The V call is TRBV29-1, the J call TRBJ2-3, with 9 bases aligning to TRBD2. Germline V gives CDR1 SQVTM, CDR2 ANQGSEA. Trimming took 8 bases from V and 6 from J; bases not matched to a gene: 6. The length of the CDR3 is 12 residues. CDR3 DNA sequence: TGCAGCATTTTAGCGGGGGCGGATACGCAGTATTTT. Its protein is CSILAGADTQYF.

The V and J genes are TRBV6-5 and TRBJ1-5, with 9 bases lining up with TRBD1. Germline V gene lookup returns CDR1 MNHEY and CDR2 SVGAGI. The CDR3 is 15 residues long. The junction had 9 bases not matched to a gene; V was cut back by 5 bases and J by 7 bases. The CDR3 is CASSRDRERGQPQHF. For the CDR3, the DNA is TGTGCCAGCAGTAGGGACAGGGAACGGGGACAGCCCCAGCATTTT.

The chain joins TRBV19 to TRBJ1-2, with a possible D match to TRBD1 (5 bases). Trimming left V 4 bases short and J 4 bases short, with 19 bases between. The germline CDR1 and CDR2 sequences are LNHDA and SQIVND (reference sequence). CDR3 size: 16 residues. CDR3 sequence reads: CASSNAASGAIYGYTF. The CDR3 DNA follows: TGTGCCAGTAGTAATGCAGCCTCTGGGGCCATCTATGGCTACACCTTC.

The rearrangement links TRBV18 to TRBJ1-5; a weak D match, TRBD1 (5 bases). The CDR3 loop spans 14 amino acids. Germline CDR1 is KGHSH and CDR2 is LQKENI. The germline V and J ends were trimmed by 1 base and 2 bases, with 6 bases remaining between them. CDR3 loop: CASSPQGGNQPQHF. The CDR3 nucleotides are TGTGCCAGCTCACCACAAGGGGGCAATCAGCCCCAGCATTTT.

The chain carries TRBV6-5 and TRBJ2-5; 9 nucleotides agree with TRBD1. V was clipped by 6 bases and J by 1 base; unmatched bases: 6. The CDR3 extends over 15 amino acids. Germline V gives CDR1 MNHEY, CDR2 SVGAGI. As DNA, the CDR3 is TGTGCCAGCAGCTCCGGGACAGGGTCCCAAGAGACCCAGTACTTC. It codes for CASSSGTGSQETQYF.

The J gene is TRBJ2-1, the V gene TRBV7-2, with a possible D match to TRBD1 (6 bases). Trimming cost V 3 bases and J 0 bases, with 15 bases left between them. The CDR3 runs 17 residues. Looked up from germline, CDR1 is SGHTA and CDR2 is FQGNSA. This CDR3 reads CASSLPGQSSSYNEQFF. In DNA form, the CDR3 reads TGTGCCAGCAGCTTGCCGGGACAATCAAGCTCCTACAATGAGCAGTTCTTC.

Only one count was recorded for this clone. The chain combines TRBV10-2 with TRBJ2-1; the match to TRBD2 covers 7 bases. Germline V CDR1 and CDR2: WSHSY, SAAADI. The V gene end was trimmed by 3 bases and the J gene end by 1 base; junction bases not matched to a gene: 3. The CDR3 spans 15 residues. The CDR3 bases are TGCGCCAGCAGTGATCTAGCGGCATCCTACAATGAGCAGTTCTTC. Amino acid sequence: CASSDLAASYNEQFF.

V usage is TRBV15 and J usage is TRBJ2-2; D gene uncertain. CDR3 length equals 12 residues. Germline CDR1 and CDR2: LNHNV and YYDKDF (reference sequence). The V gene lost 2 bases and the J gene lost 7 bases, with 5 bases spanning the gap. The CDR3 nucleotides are TGTGCCACCAGCAGAAGGAGCGGGGAGCTGTTTTTT. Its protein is CATSRRSGELFF.

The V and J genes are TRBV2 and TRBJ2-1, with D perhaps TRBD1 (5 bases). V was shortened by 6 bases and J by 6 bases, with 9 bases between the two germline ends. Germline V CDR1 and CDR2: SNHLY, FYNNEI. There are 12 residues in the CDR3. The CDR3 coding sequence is TGTGCCAGCAGGCGGCAGGGCAATGAGCAGTTCTTC. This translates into CASRRQGNEQFF.

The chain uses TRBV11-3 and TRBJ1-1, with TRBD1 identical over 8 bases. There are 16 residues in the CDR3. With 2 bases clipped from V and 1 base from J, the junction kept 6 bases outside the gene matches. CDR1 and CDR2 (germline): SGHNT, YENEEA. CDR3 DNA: TGTGCCAGCAGCTTACCCCCCGGGACAGGGAACACTGAAGCTTTCTTT. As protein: CASSLPPGTGNTEAFF.

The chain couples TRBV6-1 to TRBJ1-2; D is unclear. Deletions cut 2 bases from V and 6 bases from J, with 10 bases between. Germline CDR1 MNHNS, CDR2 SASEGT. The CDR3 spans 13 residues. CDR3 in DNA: TGTGCCAGCAGTGAAAGTCACAGTGATGGCTACACCTTC. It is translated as CASSESHSDGYTF.

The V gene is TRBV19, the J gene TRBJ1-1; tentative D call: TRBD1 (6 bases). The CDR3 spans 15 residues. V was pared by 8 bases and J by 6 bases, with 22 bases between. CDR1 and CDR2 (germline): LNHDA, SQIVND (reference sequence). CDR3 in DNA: TGTGCCAGTGCCAAGGGGGACAACCTTTACCCTGAAGCTTTCTTT. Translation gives CASAKGDNLYPEAFF.

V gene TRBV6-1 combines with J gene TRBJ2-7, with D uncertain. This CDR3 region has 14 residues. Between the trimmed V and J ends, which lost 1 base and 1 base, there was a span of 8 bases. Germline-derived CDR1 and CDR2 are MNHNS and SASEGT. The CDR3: CASSEGRLSYEQYF. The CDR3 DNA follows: TGTGCCAGCAGTGAAGGACGTCTATCCTACGAGCAGTACTTC.

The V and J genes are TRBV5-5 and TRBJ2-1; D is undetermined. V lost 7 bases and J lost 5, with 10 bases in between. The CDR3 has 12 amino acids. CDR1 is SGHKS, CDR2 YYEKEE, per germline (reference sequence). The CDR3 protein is CASEQVNNEQFF. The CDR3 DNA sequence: TGTGCCAGCGAGCAGGTAAACAATGAGCAGTTCTTC.

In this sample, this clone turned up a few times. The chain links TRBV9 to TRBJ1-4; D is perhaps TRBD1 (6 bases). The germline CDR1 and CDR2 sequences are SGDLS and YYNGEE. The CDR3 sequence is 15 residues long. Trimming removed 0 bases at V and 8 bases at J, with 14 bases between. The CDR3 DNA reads TGTGCCAGCAGCGTAGACGGACAGCCTAGGGAAAAACTGTTTTTT. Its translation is CASSVDGQPREKLFF.